This T cell receptor (beta chain) was retrieved from a study of cytomegalovirus exposure and HLA in healthy donors listed by TCRdb under 2017. In terms of the full investigation: In an earlier analysis of roughly 500 of the donors, under 300 Gb of sequence data and 100 million or so unique TCR beta sequences from 180 million or so T cells were reported. The study aimed to test whether signatures of past pathogen exposure could be identified by cataloging public T cell receptors. In a later genetic analysis, genome-wide SNP genotypes for 398 of the 666 donors were used, and that subset was treated as a discovery cohort. Rather than drawing on any new phenotypic data, the later analysis identified candidate immune exposures from TCR beta sequences and the way those sequences occurred across donors. An earlier analysis of some 500 of the donors applied high-throughput TCR beta sequencing to assess whether each TCR beta V gene segment acted as functional or pseudogenic. Among about 400 genotyped donors of the cohort, an average of approximately 240,000 unique TCR beta nucleotide sequences was sequenced per donor, of which 15% to 20% were non-productive. Four to six DR-DQ haplotypes were handled as single units for association and clustering, since linkage in the cohort was strong. Every repertoire in the discovery cohort had been generated on one and the same sequencing platform. Donor age, sex, ethnicity and CMV serostatus were collected together with the repertoire data. An early release that covered about 640 HLA-typed donors contained 250 to 350 gigabases of sequencing data and 80 million or so unique TCR sequences. Along with the approximately 650-subject first cohort, a separate validation cohort of over 90 different subjects was used. The T cell repertoires of several hundred subjects were profiled by immunosequencing and related to cytomegalovirus serostatus. A later analysis re-examined previously published TCR beta repertoires from roughly 720 donors and added high-resolution HLA genotyping to investigate patterns of TCR occurrence. Of the 300 to 450 genotyped donors, 70% to 90% were placed in the genetic ancestry cluster associated with self-reported Caucasian donors. Class I and class II HLA loci were covered by the typing at four-digit resolution. Typing coverage varied by locus: roughly 620-640 donors for A, B, C, DRB1 and DQB1; about 520 for DQA1; more than 600 for DPA1; more than 450 for DPB1. To predict cytomegalovirus infection status, the study brought together high-throughput TCR immunosequencing, statistical association of individual TCRs with disease status, and machine learning.

To note about this clone: Its antigen is still unknown. No quality values exist for individual bases; no much larger clone is one base distant.

The cohort was made up of several hundred healthy bone marrow donors. At the time of sampling, all cohort members were nominally healthy, though unrecorded immune exposures were likely present. The donor was CMV seropositive and was included in the group of 290 or so seropositive cohort members. A peripheral blood sample was provided by each donor, and peripheral blood mononuclear cells were used for TCR beta sequencing. The Qiagen DNeasy Blood Extraction Kit was used to extract genomic DNA from the blood cell samples. What the study reported, not specific to this receptor: A later analysis associated about 16,000 TCR beta sequences with specific HLA alleles at a false discovery rate of 0.05. According to a later analysis, most CMV-associated TCR beta chains appeared to be HLA-restricted, and the HLA associations seemed to be driven largely by CMV exposure. A later analysis found that TCR association rates varied across HLA loci, with DRB1 alleles showing the most associated TCRs and HLA-C alleles the fewest. This cohort had only TCR beta chains sequenced, and the lack of alpha or paired-chain data limited which features could be detected. In a later analysis, HLA-associated TCR beta chains were found to be more clonally expanded and to have lower generation probabilities than equally common non-associated chains. While some public TCRs were present in many individuals, most TCR sequences turned up only very rarely across donors. Because some donors lacked HLA typing at each locus, the association tests relied only on the typed subset. Three of the identified cytomegalovirus-associated TCR beta chains were confirmed in vitro to be specific for cytomegalovirus antigens. In an earlier analysis of under 600 of the donors, most TCR beta V segments were observed in productive rearrangements about 87% or about 30% of the time, broadly matching IMGT annotations. Sequencing depth was assumed to be roughly uniform across donors in the presence/absence analyses, though that assumption may not hold. A later genetic analysis reported fewer N-insertions in productive TCRs among donors in an Asian-associated ancestry cluster than the roughly 650-donor mean. Because counts were too low, 15 to 20 rarely observed V segments, including chromosome 9 orphons, were left out of the earlier analysis of 500 to 750 of the donors. Linkage disequilibrium might explain the correlated functional status among segregating V segments, but an unknown experimental factor could not be excluded. The 87-base-pair reads could not distinguish some IMGT-functional V segments, including TRBV6-2 and TRBV6-3, so those segments were excluded. An association between a missense DCLRE1C variant and V-gene and J-gene trimming of TCR beta chains was found in a later genetic analysis and replicated in an independent cohort. A later analysis reported that several top co-occurrence clusters appeared linked to parvovirus B19, influenza, CMV and Epstein-Barr virus. The study listed 150 to 200 TCR beta chains as associated with cytomegalovirus. A cluster of highly shared sequence variants was judged likely to represent a technical artifact of the sequencing pipeline. When HLA alleles, especially DR and DQ, strongly co-occurred, attributing TCR associations to individual alleles was difficult. Immune exposure information for the cohort was limited to CMV serostatus. The classifier was reported to diagnose cytomegalovirus status with high specificity and sensitivity in both the original cohort and the validation cohort. The authors suggested that the approach could potentially be extended to other disease states and immunological phenotypes. A further reported finding was that TCR beta sequences accurately predicted the HLA-A and HLA-B alleles for most subjects in the first cohort.

The library relied on the immunoSEQ multiplex PCR assay. For the multiplex PCR, a mixture combining 60 forward primers for TCR Vbeta segments and 13 reverse primers for TCR Jbeta segments was used. The CDR3 region of rearranged TCR beta genes was amplified from genomic DNA with a multiplex PCR assay. On the Illumina HiSeq System, the amplified TCR beta libraries were sequenced as 87-base-pair reads. The published analysis was carried out like this. In a later analysis, 70 million to 95 million unique TCR beta chains were counted across the 690 or so repertoires, and roughly 10 million of these chains were shared by at least two donors. A nearest-neighbor algorithm error-corrected the raw reads and collapsed the reads into unique sequences, merging closely related sequences to remove PCR and sequencing errors. V, D and J gene segments were assigned by aligning CDR3 sequences to IMGT reference sequences. For a sequence to be retained, a match of at least six nucleotides to both a V gene segment and a J gene segment was required. Rearrangements were classified as productive when the CDR3 lacked stop codons and remained in frame with V and J, and all other rearrangements were classified as non-productive. Following IMGT convention, CDR3 was defined as the stretch from the second conserved V-encoded cysteine to the conserved J-encoded phenylalanine. The earlier analysis of more than 450 of the donors excluded sequences that lacked an unambiguous match to a single V gene segment. In an earlier analysis of approximately 560 of the donors, a V segment was called functional when productive rearrangements were above 56.7%, and segregating when the standard deviation between donors exceeded 5%. A statistical classification framework was developed to diagnose cytomegalovirus status using the catalog of TCR beta chain sequences. A later analysis assigned V and J genes by comparing TCR nucleotide sequences with IMGT/GENE-DB human TR gene sequences. In a later analysis, CDR3 sequences and most-parsimonious VDJ recombination scenarios were assigned using the TCRdist pipeline. In a later analysis, each TCR beta chain was defined by its CDR3 amino acid sequence together with its V-gene family, and reads lacking a unique V-gene family were excluded. To address suspected cross-contamination and a sequencing artifact, a later analysis removed 450 to 700 highly shared, low-generation-probability nucleotide sequences. In a later analysis, a clonal expansion index for each public chain was calculated from normalized within-repertoire ranks of inferred template counts. In a later analysis, generation probabilities were computed using a VDJ recombination model fitted to out-of-frame rearrangements, and the results were checked against IGoR. A later analysis scored TCR-TCR, TCR-HLA and TCR-CMV co-occurrence with hypergeometric tests, applying a repertoire-size bias correction to TCR pairs. False discovery rates were estimated in a later analysis by permuting HLA or CMV assignments 20 times. In a later analysis, co-occurring TCRs were grouped with DBSCAN, and TCRdist sequence similarity was added when clustering was performed within HLA-allele-positive subsets. For co-occurrence clustering, repertoires with fewer than 30,000 or more than 120,000 public chains were excluded, along with five repertoires with anomalous nucleotide sharing. Imported from immuneACCESS, the table was reduced by TCRdb to in-frame sequences with V and J called. These copies leave out some clones; in studies compared against another copy, an unresolved V gene accounts for under half, and the cause of the remainder is not known. The DNA was the basis for D and trimming; V, J and clone size are from that table. Within this sample are about 93,000 clones, with over 55% of them counted one time only. 5.9% of the sample is held by the ten biggest clonotypes.

Counted from cysteine to phenylalanine, this CDR3 has 14 amino acids. The sequence is cut down to CDR3 DNA, 42 bases in frame from base 1. From the germline V gene, CDR1 is MNHNS and CDR2 is SASEGT. Trimming accounts for 4 bases at V and 4 bases at J, while the number of junction bases matched to no gene is 3. Sequenced: PBMCs. The receptor was derived from a boy between 10 and 17 years old in good health and CMV-seropositive. The chain is assembled from TRBV6-1 and TRBJ2-1; 8 nucleotides in the junction match TRBD2. The DNA sequence is TGTGCCAGCAGTGCGGGGGGGGTTTACAATGAGCAGTTCTTC. This codes for CASSAGGVYNEQFF.